These 14 T cell receptor beta chains originate from one sample sequenced in a study of siplizumab effects on memory and regulatory T cells. Only in-frame clones appear in the TCRdb table, and some are missing; sequencing was by immunoSEQ multiplex PCR. Found here are 100,000 or so clones, about 92% of them singletons; the top ten hold approximately 0.32%. Specimen: CD4+ T cells sorted from blood. Receptors originate from a human donor in good health.

The chain joins TRBV20-1 to TRBJ1-2, with D tentatively TRBD1 (5 bases). Germline CDR1 and CDR2: DFQATT and SNEGSKA (reference sequence). Trimming stripped 3 bases from V and 6 bases from J, with 8 bases between. The CDR3 loop spans 11 amino acids. CDR3 protein: CSASRGDGYTF. The CDR3 DNA sequence: TGCAGTGCTAGTAGGGGTGATGGCTACACCTTC.

This chain uses TRBV30 with TRBJ1-5; no reliable D call. V gave up 0 bases and J gave up 1 base, with 7 bases separating them. This CDR3 region has 14 residues. Germline lookup yields CDR1 GTSNPN and CDR2 SVGIG (reference sequence). In nucleotides, the CDR3 is TGTGCCTGGAGTGTTCAGAGGAGCAATCAGCCCCAGCATTTT. This encodes CAWSVQRSNQPQHF.

Here the CDR3 reads CASSSLAGGPDTQYF. In DNA, the CDR3 is TGTGCCAGCAGCTCACTAGCGGGGGGGCCGGATACGCAGTATTTT. The chain couples TRBV7-3 to TRBJ2-3; 13 bases line up with TRBD2. V gave up 4 bases and J gave up 6 bases; unmatched junction bases: 4. Germline lookup yields CDR1 SGHTA and CDR2 FQGTGA. The CDR3 has 15 amino acids.

The rearrangement links TRBV5-6 to TRBJ1-5; the D gene is possibly TRBD1 (5 bases). Germline CDR1 and CDR2: SGHDT and YYEEEE. Between the trimmed V and J ends, which lost 1 base and 1 base, there was a span of 9 bases. The CDR3 loop spans 15 amino acids. CDR3 loop: CASSLLAGSNQPQHF. The DNA of the CDR3 is TGTGCCAGCAGCTTGCTGGCAGGGAGCAATCAGCCCCAGCATTTT. The full variable domain, rest sourced from reference TRBV5-6 and TRBJ1-5, is DAGVTQSPTHLIKTRGQQVTLRCSPKSGHDTVSWYQQALGQGPQFIFQYYEEEERQRGNFPDRFSGHQFPNYSSELNVNALLLGDSALYLCASSLLAGSNQPQHFGDGTRLSIL.

The chain couples TRBV6-5 to TRBJ1-3; a weak D match, TRBD1 (6 bases). The CDR3 sequence is 15 residues long. The germline gives CDR1 MNHEY, CDR2 SVGAGI. V was cut by 5 bases and J by 0 bases, with 11 bases left in between. The DNA for the CDR3 is TGTGCCAGCAGTCTTCGGGGGCTCTCTGGAAACACCATATATTTT. Residues: CASSLRGLSGNTIYF.

This chain joins TRBV25-1 and TRBJ2-3; D uncertain. V was pared by 5 bases and J by 0 bases, with 6 bases between. Germline values: CDR1 MGHDK, CDR2 SYGVNS. CDR3 length: 13 residues. Here the CDR3 DNA reads TGTGCCAGCAGTAAATCCAGCACAGATACGCAGTATTTT. As protein: CASSKSSTDTQYF.

In this sample, this clone turned up once. This sequence joins TRBV2 and TRBJ1-1; a possible D gene is TRBD1 (5 bases). V was cut by 4 bases and J by 2 bases, with 14 bases left in between. The germline V gene encodes CDR1 SNHLY and CDR2 FYNNEI. CDR3 size: 15 residues. The CDR3 bases are TGTGCCAGCAGTGTGCAGGGTATCCGTAACACTGAAGCTTTCTTT. Translation: CASSVQGIRNTEAFF.

The chain links TRBV30 to TRBJ1-3; D unresolved. Trimming removed 5 bases at V and 2 bases at J, with 10 bases between. Germline V gene lookup returns CDR1 GTSNPN and CDR2 SVGIG (reference sequence). The CDR3 has 13 amino acids. The CDR3 loop reads CAWGRAAGNTIYF. The CDR3 coding sequence is TGTGCCTGGGGACGGGCCGCTGGAAACACCATATATTTT.

This clone was detected only a few times. V gene TRBV5-6 combines with J gene TRBJ2-2; no firm D call. The CDR3 length is 11 residues. V lost 2 bases to trimming and J lost 5 bases, with 1 base between them. Germline CDR1 is SGHDT and CDR2 is YYEEEE. The CDR3 region has the DNA TGTGCCAGCAGCTTTACCGGGGAGCTGTTTTTT. Translation: CASSFTGELFF.

The rearrangement uses TRBV7-9 and TRBJ1-5, with D perhaps TRBD1 (6 bases). V lost 3 bases and J 4 bases, leaving 13 bases between the germline ends. The germline V gene encodes CDR1 SEHNR and CDR2 FQNEAQ (reference sequence). The CDR3 length is 15 residues. CDR3 nucleotide sequence: TGTGCCAGCAGCTTCTCAGGGGTGGGGAATCAGCCCCAGCATTTT. This codes for CASSFSGVGNQPQHF.

The V and J genes are TRBV6-5 and TRBJ1-5; no clear D. The ends were cut back, 6 bases at V and 0 bases at J, with 12 bases in the middle. CDR1 MNHEY and CDR2 SVGAGI come from the germline V gene. The CDR3 is 15 amino acids. DNA of the CDR3: TGTGCCAGCAGATTTAAATCGTATAGCAATCAGCCCCAGCATTTT. Protein sequence: CASRFKSYSNQPQHF.

The chain couples TRBV19 to TRBJ2-7; TRBD1 agrees at 9 bases. Germline trimming cut 4 bases from V and 6 bases from J; bases unmatched to any gene: 13. The CDR3 loop spans 16 amino acids. Germline CDR1 LNHDA, CDR2 SQIVND (reference sequence). The DNA of the CDR3 is TGTGCCAGTAGTAAACCGACGGGACAGGGATTCTCCGAGCAGTACTTC. Translated: CASSKPTGQGFSEQYF.

J is TRBJ2-4 and V is TRBV19, with D perhaps given as TRBD1 or TRBD2 (7 bases each). Germline assignment: CDR1 LNHDA and CDR2 SQIVND (reference sequence). CDR3 length: 14 amino acids. Trimming took 10 bases from V and 4 from J, leaving 17 bases between them. The CDR3 region is CATRGEGAKNIQYF. The CDR3 DNA follows: TGTGCCACCCGAGGGGAGGGGGCAAAAAACATTCAGTACTTC. The entire variable domain, with the rest obtained from reference TRBV19 and TRBJ2-4, is as follows: DGGITQSPKYLFRKEGQNVTLSCEQNLNHDAMYWYRQDPGQGLRLIYYSQIVNDFQKGDIAEGYSVSREKKESFPLTVTSAQKNPTAFYLCATRGEGAKNIQYFGAGTRLSVL.

The chain uses TRBV19 and TRBJ1-6; TRBD1 aligns across 7 bases. In germline, CDR1 is LNHDA, CDR2 SQIVND (reference sequence). The CDR3 consists of 13 residues. J was trimmed by 8 bases and V by 5 bases; bases with no gene match: 3. CDR3 sequence (DNA): TGTGCCAGTAGTTCCGACAGGGATTCACCCCTCCACTTT. This codes for CASSSDRDSPLHF.